Below are 27 T cell receptor beta chains sequenced from a single sample in a study of CD8+CD57+ T cells in acquired aplastic anemia. Patients chosen for sequencing had shown CD8+CD57+ cell expansion by flow cytometry. TCR beta VDJ and CDR3 were profiled, and genomic DNA was the template. TCRdb recomputed calls from the reads with MiXCR, one row per CDR3 protein. The sample records over 150,000 distinct CDR3 sequences, about 48% being singletons. Material: sorted CD4+, CD8+, or CD8+CD57+ T cells (not recorded which) from PBMCs. The receptors were gathered from a human donor with aplastic anemia.

This chain links TRBV7-3 with TRBJ2-1; maybe TRBD2 (6 bases). The CDR3 extends over 17 amino acids. Germline CDR1 SGHTA, CDR2 FQGTGA. The V end lost 4 bases, the J end lost 2 bases, and 18 bases lay between the germline ends. The CDR3 loop reads CASSSTLGLAPYNEQFF. The CDR3 DNA is TGTGCCAGCAGCTCAACCTTGGGGCTAGCGCCCTACAATGAGCAGTTCTTC.

This clonotype was seen more than once but under ten times. The chain combines TRBV29-1 with TRBJ2-7; 7 bases are shared with TRBD1. Germline V gene lookup returns CDR1 SQVTM and CDR2 ANQGSEA. This CDR3 has 13 amino acids. Trimming took 6 bases from V and 2 from J; bases not matched to a gene: 7. The CDR3 region is CSVLTGAAYEQYF. DNA of the CDR3: TGCAGCGTCCTAACAGGGGCCGCCTACGAGCAGTACTTC.

The rearrangement uses TRBV20-1 and TRBJ1-1; TRBD1 might be the D (6 bases). Germline loops: CDR1 DFQATT, CDR2 SNEGSKA (reference sequence). This CDR3 is 12 amino acids long. The V gene lost 4 bases and the J gene lost 4 bases, with 10 bases spanning the gap. The CDR3: CSATRGSTEAFF. CDR3 nucleotides: TGCAGTGCTACCAGGGGAAGCACTGAAGCTTTCTTT.

This clonotype turned up a few times. V is TRBV5-6 and J is TRBJ2-6; no firm D call. V dropped 0 bases and J dropped 0 bases, with 7 bases sitting between them. This CDR3 is built from 16 residues. The V gene's germline CDR1 is SGHDT and CDR2 YYEEEE. CDR3 sequence: CASSLVGSSGANVLTF. The CDR3 DNA reads as TGTGCCAGCAGCTTGGTTGGAAGCTCTGGGGCCAACGTCCTGACTTTC.

The rearrangement uses TRBV7-3 and TRBJ1-1; D uncertain. CDR3 length equals 13 residues. Trimming pared 4 bases from V and 2 bases from J, leaving 8 bases between. CDR1 SGHTA and CDR2 FQGTGA come from the germline V gene. This CDR3 is CASSSQSNTEAFF. The CDR3, as DNA: TGTGCCAGCAGCTCGCAAAGCAACACTGAAGCTTTCTTT.

This clonotype occurred a few times. The chain has TRBV27 and TRBJ1-5; D ambiguous. CDR3 size: 14 residues. Germline CDR1 and CDR2: MNHEY and SMNVEV (reference sequence). The V end was cut by 3 bases, the J end by 2 bases, with 8 bases between. The CDR3: CASSFGRRNQPQHF. For the CDR3, the DNA is TGTGCCAGCAGTTTCGGGCGTCGCAATCAGCCCCAGCATTTT.

The chain uses TRBV25-1 and TRBJ2-5, with D maybe TRBD1 (5 bases). CDR1 and CDR2 (germline): MGHDK, SYGVNS. Trimming took 2 bases from V and 5 from J, leaving 15 bases between them. The CDR3 has 15 amino acids. CDR3 DNA: TGTGCCAGCAGTGAACAGGGATCCTTCGGCGAGACCCAGTACTTC. Amino acid sequence: CASSEQGSFGETQYF.

The sample holds many counts of this clonotype. This chain links TRBV4-2 with TRBJ2-3; 9 nucleotides align to TRBD2. The ends lost 1 base at V and 4 bases at J; junction bases unmatched: 6. Germline V gene data show CDR1 as LGHNA and CDR2 as YNFKEQ. This CDR3 is built from 16 residues. CDR3 loop: CASSQGERGVADTQYF. CDR3 nucleotides: TGTGCCAGCAGCCAAGGCGAGCGGGGGGTTGCAGATACGCAGTATTTT.

V gene TRBV4-2 combines with J gene TRBJ1-2; TRBD1 aligns across 8 bases. Germline V gene sequence: CDR1 LGHNA, CDR2 YNFKEQ. Trimming cost V 4 bases and J 8 bases; bases outside gene matches: 9. The CDR3 contains 14 residues. CDR3 amino acids: CASSLLPGQEGYTF. CDR3 coding DNA: TGTGCCAGCAGCCTGCTTCCGGGACAGGAGGGCTACACCTTC.

This clonotype occurred once. V and J are TRBV9 and TRBJ2-7, with D perhaps matching TRBD2 (7 bases). The CDR3 runs to 14 residues. V lost 0 bases and J 6 bases, leaving 13 bases between the germline ends. CDR1 SGDLS and CDR2 YYNGEE come from the germline V gene. CDR3 residues: CASSVGAGAIEQYF. The CDR3 DNA reads as TGTGCCAGCAGCGTAGGGGCGGGGGCTATCGAGCAGTACTTC.

This clonotype was detected ten times or more. The chain links TRBV29-1 to TRBJ2-1, with 12 bases matching TRBD2. CDR1 is SQVTM and CDR2 is ANQGSEA in the germline V gene. The V and J ends lost 6 bases and 0 bases, in that order; junction bases with no gene match: 12. The CDR3 length is 18 residues. CDR3 coding DNA: TGCAGCGTCGCAGGGGCGTCTAGCGGGGGGGCCTCCTACAATGAGCAGTTCTTC. Amino acid sequence: CSVAGASSGGASYNEQFF.

This clonotype came up a few times. The V gene is TRBV9, the J gene TRBJ1-1; TRBD1 might be the D (6 bases). The CDR3 length is 14 residues. Trimming removed 6 bases from V and 3 bases from J, with 15 bases in between. From germline, CDR1 is SGDLS and CDR2 YYNGEE. The CDR3, as DNA: TGTGCCAGCACTCCTGAGGGGGGCTACACTGAAGCTTTCTTT. Protein product: CASTPEGGYTEAFF.

In this sample, this clonotype turned up many times. The J gene is TRBJ1-1, the V gene TRBV4-1; possibly TRBD1 for D (6 bases). CDR1 is MGHRA and CDR2 is YSYEKL in the germline V gene. The CDR3 consists of 13 residues. V was clipped by 0 bases and J by 5 bases, with 7 bases between them. CDR3 nucleotides: TGCGCCAGCAGCCAAGAAAGGGGGACTGAAGCTTTCTTT. Protein sequence: CASSQERGTEAFF.

This clonotype was counted a few times. This could be a read error, since a much larger clone is one nucleotide away. This sequence joins TRBV12-3 or TRBV12-4 and TRBJ2-1; 11 bases agree with TRBD1. This CDR3 is 13 amino acids long. The CDR3 bases are TGTGCCAGCATGGGACAGGGGGTTGGTGAGCAGCTCTTC. This codes for CASMGQGVGEQLF.

Ten or more counts support this clonotype. The chain couples TRBV6-1 to TRBJ2-7; 9 bases are a match to TRBD1. Germline loops: CDR1 MNHNS, CDR2 SASEGT. The length of the CDR3 is 14 residues. V trimming: 6 bases; J trimming: 2 bases; junction bases outside the gene matches: 5. Here the CDR3 reads CASSVQGATYEQYF. The CDR3 DNA follows: TGTGCCAGCAGCGTACAGGGGGCAACCTACGAGCAGTACTTC.

The sample holds many counts of this clonotype. V and J are TRBV9 and TRBJ2-3; possible D gene TRBD2, 5 bases. Germline CDR1 SGDLS, CDR2 YYNGEE. This CDR3 spans 14 amino acids. Trimming removed 0 bases at V and 10 bases at J, with 15 bases between. The CDR3 here is CASSVGPERDPQYF. The DNA of the CDR3 is TGTGCCAGCAGCGTAGGCCCTGAGAGGGATCCGCAGTATTTT.

There are many counts of this clonotype. The chain carries TRBV27 and TRBJ1-6, with D maybe TRBD1 (5 bases). Trimming shortened V by 4 bases and J by 11 bases, and 15 bases separated the two germline ends. Germline CDR1 reads MNHEY; CDR2 reads SMNVEV (reference sequence). The CDR3 runs to 14 residues. The CDR3 is CASSSALKGTPLHF. In nucleotides, the CDR3 is TGTGCCAGCAGTTCGGCCTTAAAGGGGACACCCCTCCACTTT.

The chain uses TRBV12-3 or TRBV12-4 and TRBJ1-2; 7 bases fit TRBD1. The J segment lost 3 bases and the V segment lost 4 bases, leaving 5 bases of the junction unmatched. There are 14 residues in the CDR3. CDR3 DNA sequence: TGTGCCAGCAGTTCGCAGACAGGGCACTATGGCTACACCTTC. This gives the protein CASSSQTGHYGYTF.

This clonotype was counted at least ten times. This rearrangement joins TRBV5-4 to TRBJ1-2; D uncertain. Germline values: CDR1 SGHNT, CDR2 YYREEE (reference sequence). The CDR3 contains 17 residues. V gave up 3 bases and J gave up 0 bases, with 18 bases separating them. CDR3 in DNA: TGTGCCAGCAGCTCCTTGGCTCGGGGTCCCGCTAACTATGGCTACACCTTC. This encodes CASSSLARGPANYGYTF.

The J gene is TRBJ1-1, the V gene TRBV29-1; D might be TRBD1 (5 bases). Germline V gene data show CDR1 as SQVTM and CDR2 as ANQGSEA. V was trimmed by 3 bases and J by 0 bases, leaving 8 bases between them. CDR3 size: 13 residues. CDR3 sequence (DNA): TGCAGCGTTGAGGCAGGGCTGAACACTGAAGCTTTCTTT. Translating it yields CSVEAGLNTEAFF.

The genes are TRBV10-2 and TRBJ1-6; D possibly corresponds to TRBD1 (6 bases). Germline CDR1 WSHSY, CDR2 SAAADI. This CDR3 spans 14 amino acids. Between the trimmed V and J ends, which lost 2 bases and 7 bases, there was a span of 9 bases. Here the CDR3 reads CASSEGTSNSPLHF. The CDR3 nucleotides read TGCGCCAGCAGTGAGGGGACATCCAATTCACCCCTCCACTTT.

This clonotype has only one observation. V and J are TRBV11-1 and TRBJ2-7, with a weak D call TRBD1 (6 bases). Trimming removed 5 bases at V and 3 bases at J, with 20 bases between. Germline-derived CDR1 and CDR2 are SGHAT and FQDESV (reference sequence). The length of the CDR3 is 16 residues. This chain's CDR3 is CASSGRTAGLDYEQYF. Here the CDR3 DNA reads TGTGCCAGCAGCGGACGGACAGCCGGCTTAGACTACGAGCAGTACTTC.

The J gene is TRBJ1-5, the V gene TRBV24-1; no reliable D call. The CDR3 is 14 residues long. The V end lost 6 bases, the J end lost 4 bases, and 12 bases lay between the germline ends. CDR1 is KGHDR and CDR2 is SFDVKD in the germline V gene. CDR3 bases: TGTGCCACCAGTACCCGGGCTAATAATCAGCCCCAGCATTTT. It specifies CATSTRANNQPQHF.

Only a few counts were recorded for this clonotype. J is TRBJ2-3 and V is TRBV6-1; perhaps TRBD2 as D (6 bases). V gave up 1 base and J gave up 3 bases, with 11 bases separating them. The CDR3 totals 15 residues. CDR1 is MNHNS and CDR2 is SASEGT in the germline V gene. The DNA of the CDR3 is TGTGCCAGCAGTGAAGGCCGGGAGAATACAGATACGCAGTATTTT. It is translated as CASSEGRENTDTQYF.

As concerns this clonotype: A much larger clone sits a single nucleotide away, making a read error possible. The rearrangement links TRBV20-1 to TRBJ2-7, with D perhaps matching TRBD2 (5 bases). The CDR3 length is 15 residues. Germline V gene data show CDR1 as DFQATT and CDR2 as SNEGSKA (reference sequence). The DNA for the CDR3 is TGCAGTGCTAGAGATTTCCGGGGTCGTGACTACGGGCAGTACTTC. Residues: CSARDFRGRDYGQYF.

This sequence joins TRBV24-1 and TRBJ2-5, with no clear D. CDR3 length equals 13 residues. Trimming removed 9 bases at V and 0 bases at J, with 10 bases between. Looked up from germline, CDR1 is KGHDR and CDR2 is SFDVKD. The CDR3 nucleotides read TGTGCCACCGGGGTACGGAACCAAGAGACCCAGTACTTC. The encoded protein is CATGVRNQETQYF.

V and J are TRBV19 and TRBJ2-5; maybe TRBD1 (5 bases). The J call may be incorrect, as the DNA end agrees better with TRBJ2-7. CDR3 size: 13 residues. Germline CDR1 reads LNHDA; CDR2 reads SQIVND (reference sequence). The CDR3 loop is CASSSGPSYEQYF. DNA for the CDR3: TGTGCCAGTAGTTCAGGGCCGTCCTACGAGCAGTACTTC.